A single sample gave rise to the 27 T cell receptor beta chains below, sequenced in a study of control samples from healthy donors and cancer patients. Measured with immunoSEQ multiplex PCR; TCRdb has only the in-frame clones, and not every one. The sample lists approximately 150,000 clones, more than 90% occurring once. Sequenced input: blood. These receptors all come from a man in his thirties or forties in good health.

The chain has TRBV7-6 and TRBJ2-3; 10 positions match TRBD1. CDR3 length equals 17 residues. Looked up from germline, CDR1 is SGHVS and CDR2 is FNYEAQ. V shed 5 bases and J 2 bases; nucleotides not matched to a gene: 10. CDR3: CASSIRGGQGTTDTQYF. DNA for the CDR3: TGTGCCAGCAGCATCCGGGGGGGACAGGGGACCACAGATACGCAGTATTTT.

This clone was observed a single time. CDR3 amino acids: CASSPGLAGTEQFF. For the CDR3, the DNA is TGTGCCAGCAGCCCAGGACTAGCGGGGACCGAGCAGTTCTTC. The rearrangement joins TRBV11-2 to TRBJ2-1; 12 nucleotides line up with TRBD2. The germline V gene encodes CDR1 SGHAT and CDR2 FQNNGV. The CDR3 is made up of 14 amino acids. After removal of 5 bases from V and 10 bases from J, the junction contained 6 bases not matched to a gene. Combining the CDR3 with reference TRBV11-2 and TRBJ2-1 gives the whole variable domain EAGVAQSPRYKIIEKRQSVAFWCNPISGHATLYWYQQILGQGPKLLIQFQNNGVVDDSQLPKDRFSAERLKGVDSTLKIQPAKLEDSAVYLCASSPGLAGTEQFFGPGTRLTVL.

The chain uses TRBV19 and TRBJ1-4; 7 positions agree with TRBD1. The germline CDR1 and CDR2 sequences are LNHDA and SQIVND (reference sequence). V trimming: 1 base; J trimming: 1 base; junction bases outside the gene matches: 3. This CDR3 has 16 amino acids. CDR3 region: CASSIGDRVTNEKLFF. CDR3 nucleotides: TGTGCCAGTAGTATAGGAGACAGGGTAACTAATGAAAAACTGTTTTTT.

The CDR3 DNA follows: TGTGCCAGCAGCTCAGTTAGCGGGGGGGACTACGAGCAGTACTTC. Its protein product is CASSSVSGGDYEQYF. The rearrangement links TRBV7-9 to TRBJ2-7; 11 nucleotides align to TRBD2. This CDR3 has 15 residues. Germline V gene data show CDR1 as SEHNR and CDR2 as FQNEAQ (reference sequence). Unmatched junction bases numbered 5, after V lost 4 bases and J lost 3 bases.

The V gene is TRBV6-4, the J gene TRBJ1-5, with 8 nucleotides matching TRBD1. The ends lost 10 bases at V and 6 bases at J; junction bases unmatched: 2. This CDR3 contains 11 residues. In germline, CDR1 is MRHNA, CDR2 SNTAGT. CDR3 protein: CATTGGQPQHF. The CDR3 DNA is TGTGCCACAACAGGGGGTCAGCCCCAGCATTTT.

The rearrangement links TRBV1 to TRBJ1-5; the D segment call TRBD1 is taken from the table without a DNA check. TRBV1 is assigned pseudogene status. There are 16 residues in the CDR3. For the CDR3, the DNA is TGCACCAGCAGCCAAGCCGGACAGGGGGTTTTTCAGCCCCAGCATTTT. It yields the protein CTSSQAGQGVFQPQHF.

The chain joins TRBV27 to TRBJ2-3; 10 bases agree with TRBD2. The CDR3 consists of 16 residues. V dropped 6 bases and J dropped 2; count of bases not matched to a gene: 8. Looked up from germline, CDR1 is MNHEY and CDR2 is SMNVEV (reference sequence). Written as DNA, the CDR3 is TGTGCCAGCAGCCTAACCGGGACTAGCGCCACAGATACGCAGTATTTT. It yields the protein CASSLTGTSATDTQYF.

The chain combines TRBV15 with TRBJ1-1, with 8 positions matching TRBD1. CDR1 and CDR2 from the germline V gene are LNHNV and YYDKDF (reference sequence). The CDR3 runs 15 residues. V was pared by 6 bases and J by 4 bases, with 10 bases of the junction left unmatched. CDR3 DNA sequence: TGTGCCACCAGGGATACGGACAGGGTTGGCACTGAAGCTTTCTTT. Translated: CATRDTDRVGTEAFF.

The chain joins TRBV5-1 to TRBJ1-6; D might be TRBD1 (5 bases). The V end was cut by 4 bases, the J end by 0 bases, with 8 bases between. Per the germline V gene, CDR1 is SGHRS and CDR2 is YFSETQ. This CDR3 region has 15 residues. The CDR3 reads CASSGQNSYNSPLHF. The CDR3 DNA reads TGCGCCAGCAGCGGACAAAACTCCTATAATTCACCCCTCCACTTT.

V is TRBV30 and J is TRBJ2-3, with D perhaps assigned TRBD1 or TRBD2 (5 bases each). V shed 5 bases and J shed 2 bases, with 14 bases lying between them. In germline, CDR1 is GTSNPN, CDR2 SVGIG (reference sequence). The CDR3 contains 14 residues. The CDR3 DNA reads as TGTGCCTGGGGAACGCAGGGAGCCACAGATACGCAGTATTTT. It codes for CAWGTQGATDTQYF. The whole variable domain, remainder taken from reference TRBV30 and TRBJ2-3, is SQTIHQWPATLVQPVGSPLSLECTVEGTSNPNLYWYRQAAGRGLQLLFYSVGIGQISSEVPQNLSASRPQDRQFILSSKKLLLSDSGFYLCAWGTQGATDTQYFGPGTRLTVL.

The rearrangement joins TRBV25-1 to TRBJ1-4; D possibly corresponds to TRBD1 (6 bases). CDR1 and CDR2 (germline): MGHDK, SYGVNS. Between the trimmed V and J ends, which lost 1 base and 2 bases, there was a span of 14 bases. The CDR3 extends over 17 amino acids. The CDR3 reads CASSESQGYFTNEKLFF. In DNA, the CDR3 is TGTGCCAGCAGTGAATCGCAGGGGTACTTCACTAATGAAAAACTGTTTTTT.

The chain recombines TRBV11-3 with TRBJ1-3; TRBD1 might be the D (6 bases). There are 15 residues in the CDR3. Trimming removed 5 bases from V and 3 bases from J, with 14 bases in between. Germline V lookup: CDR1 SGHNT, CDR2 YENEEA. CDR3 protein: CASSPGAGRGNTIYF. The CDR3 nucleotides are TGTGCCAGCAGCCCGGGGGCAGGTCGTGGAAACACCATATATTTT.

The V and J genes are TRBV19 and TRBJ2-3; TRBD1 matches 10 bases. J was trimmed by 2 bases and V by 4 bases; bases with no gene match: 6. Germline assignment: CDR1 LNHDA and CDR2 SQIVND (reference sequence). This CDR3 contains 16 residues. CDR3 sequence reads: CASSTLGTGDTDTQYF. Written as DNA, the CDR3 is TGTGCCAGTAGTACCCTAGGGACAGGGGACACAGATACGCAGTATTTT.

In this sample, this clone turned up a few times. The V call is TRBV6-1, the J call TRBJ1-1; unclear D gene. The length of the CDR3 is 13 residues. The germline gives CDR1 MNHNS, CDR2 SASEGT. Trimming removed 3 bases from V and 0 bases from J, with 5 bases in between. The chain's CDR3 is CASSDQLNTEAFF. CDR3 bases: TGTGCCAGCAGTGATCAGCTGAACACTGAAGCTTTCTTT.

The chain joins TRBV5-6 to TRBJ2-7; either TRBD1 or TRBD2 may supply D (5 bases each). Germline V gene data show CDR1 as SGHDT and CDR2 as YYEEEE. Trimming pared 4 bases from V and 6 bases from J, leaving 14 bases between. This CDR3 has 13 amino acids. The CDR3 sequence: CASSKQTRGEQYF. The CDR3, as DNA: TGTGCCAGCAGCAAACAAACTAGGGGCGAGCAGTACTTC.

This rearrangement joins TRBV5-1 to TRBJ2-7; 8 nucleotides line up with TRBD1. The V gene end was trimmed by 4 bases and the J gene end by 3 bases; junction bases not matched to a gene: 9. CDR1 is SGHRS and CDR2 is YFSETQ in the germline V gene. The CDR3 is made up of 15 amino acids. CDR3 DNA: TGCGCCAGCAGCATATACAGGGGGTCCTACTACGAGCAGTACTTC. As protein: CASSIYRGSYYEQYF.

CDR3 in DNA: TGTGCCAGCAGCCCCCGAGCCTCTAACTATGGCTACACCTTC. This encodes CASSPRASNYGYTF. The chain couples TRBV14 to TRBJ1-2; no firm D call. With 4 bases removed from V and 0 bases from J, the gap between germline ends came to 9 bases. The CDR3 has 14 residues. Germline V gives CDR1 SGHDN, CDR2 FVKESK.

This chain joins TRBV5-1 and TRBJ2-3, with D possibly being TRBD1 or TRBD2 (5 bases each). Germline lookup yields CDR1 SGHRS and CDR2 YFSETQ. Trimming pared 4 bases from V and 4 bases from J, leaving 22 bases between. The CDR3 runs to 17 residues. CDR3 sequence: CASSLSGGDVYADTQYF. CDR3 DNA: TGCGCCAGCAGCCTATCGGGTGGGGACGTTTACGCAGATACGCAGTATTTT.

This clone has just one count. J is TRBJ2-1 and V is TRBV27; D might be TRBD2 (6 bases). Germline CDR1 MNHEY, CDR2 SMNVEV (reference sequence). CDR3 length: 11 amino acids. V was trimmed by 7 bases and J by 7 bases, leaving 8 bases between them. The CDR3 nucleotides are TGTGCCAGCATCCGGGGGAATGAGCAGTTCTTC. Its protein product is CASIRGNEQFF.

V gene TRBV10-2 combines with J gene TRBJ1-2, with unresolved D. Trimming removed 3 bases from V and 5 bases from J, with 16 bases in between. Germline V gene data show CDR1 as WSHSY and CDR2 as SAAADI. The CDR3 runs to 15 residues. The CDR3 nucleotides are TGCGCCAGCAGTGAATCCCCACAGAACACATATGGCTACACCTTC. Amino acid sequence: CASSESPQNTYGYTF.

In its sample, this clone was seen a few times. This chain joins TRBV29-1 and TRBJ1-2; TRBD1 matches 9 bases. This CDR3 has 15 residues. Germline V gene lookup returns CDR1 SQVTM and CDR2 ANQGSEA. Germline trimming cut 7 bases from V and 2 bases from J; bases unmatched to any gene: 11. The CDR3 region has the DNA TGCAGCGGGACCCTGACAGGGGGAGAGAACTATGGCTACACCTTC. Amino acids: CSGTLTGGENYGYTF.

The genes are TRBV18 and TRBJ1-3; tentative D call: TRBD1 (6 bases). The V gene lost 2 bases and the J gene lost 2 bases, with 19 bases spanning the gap. Germline CDR1 is KGHSH and CDR2 is LQKENI. The CDR3 contains 18 residues. The CDR3 is CASSPSRSWGGPGNTIYF. The CDR3 bases are TGTGCCAGCTCACCATCGAGGTCCTGGGGGGGCCCTGGAAACACCATATATTTT. The variable domain in full, completed from reference TRBV18 and TRBJ1-3, reads NAGVMQNPRHLVRRRGQEARLRCSPMKGHSHVYWYRQLPEEGLKFMVYLQKENIIDESGMPKERFSAEFPKEGPSILRIQQVVRGDSAAYFCASSPSRSWGGPGNTIYFGEGSWLTVV.

This chain joins TRBV4-1 and TRBJ1-5; 12 positions agree with TRBD1. The germline V gene encodes CDR1 MGHRA and CDR2 YSYEKL. CDR3 size: 15 residues. The V and J ends lost 7 bases and 8 bases, in that order; junction bases with no gene match: 9. The CDR3 bases are TGCGCCAGCACCCCGGGACAGGGGGCAATGGAGCCCCAGCATTTT. Translated, it gives CASTPGQGAMEPQHF.

The rearrangement links TRBV19 to TRBJ2-2, with TRBD1 matching 10 bases. The junction had 4 bases not matched to a gene; V was cut back by 5 bases and J by 4 bases. There are 15 residues in the CDR3. Germline V gene lookup returns CDR1 LNHDA and CDR2 SQIVND (reference sequence). The CDR3 DNA reads TGTGCCAGTAGTGGGGGACAGGGGATCACCGGGGAGCTGTTTTTT. Its protein is CASSGGQGITGELFF. The whole variable domain, filled in from reference TRBV19 and TRBJ2-2, reads DGGITQSPKYLFRKEGQNVTLSCEQNLNHDAMYWYRQDPGQGLRLIYYSQIVNDFQKGDIAEGYSVSREKKESFPLTVTSAQKNPTAFYLCASSGGQGITGELFFGEGSRLTVL.

The V call is TRBV27, the J call TRBJ2-3, with TRBD2 identical over 7 bases. Germline V gene lookup returns CDR1 MNHEY and CDR2 SMNVEV (reference sequence). V dropped 7 bases and J dropped 4; count of bases not matched to a gene: 5. This CDR3 has 13 amino acids. This CDR3 is CASTWGGADTQYF. Written as DNA, the CDR3 is TGTGCCAGCACGTGGGGGGGAGCAGATACGCAGTATTTT.

This rearrangement joins TRBV5-4 to TRBJ2-1; D remains unclear. Germline-derived CDR1 and CDR2 are SGHNT and YYREEE (reference sequence). Between the trimmed V and J ends, which lost 9 bases and 7 bases, there was a span of 11 bases. The CDR3 covers 11 residues. For the CDR3, the DNA is TGTGCCACTAAGGACCTTAATGAGCAGTTCTTC. Amino acids: CATKDLNEQFF.

This clone turned up a few times. V usage is TRBV18 and J usage is TRBJ1-5, with a weak D call TRBD1 (6 bases). CDR1 and CDR2 (germline): KGHSH, LQKENI. The V end lost 2 bases, the J end lost 5 bases, and 10 bases lay between the germline ends. CDR3 length: 14 amino acids. CDR3 bases: TGTGCCAGCTCACCAACAGGGACGGATCAGCCCCAGCATTTT. It yields the protein CASSPTGTDQPQHF.